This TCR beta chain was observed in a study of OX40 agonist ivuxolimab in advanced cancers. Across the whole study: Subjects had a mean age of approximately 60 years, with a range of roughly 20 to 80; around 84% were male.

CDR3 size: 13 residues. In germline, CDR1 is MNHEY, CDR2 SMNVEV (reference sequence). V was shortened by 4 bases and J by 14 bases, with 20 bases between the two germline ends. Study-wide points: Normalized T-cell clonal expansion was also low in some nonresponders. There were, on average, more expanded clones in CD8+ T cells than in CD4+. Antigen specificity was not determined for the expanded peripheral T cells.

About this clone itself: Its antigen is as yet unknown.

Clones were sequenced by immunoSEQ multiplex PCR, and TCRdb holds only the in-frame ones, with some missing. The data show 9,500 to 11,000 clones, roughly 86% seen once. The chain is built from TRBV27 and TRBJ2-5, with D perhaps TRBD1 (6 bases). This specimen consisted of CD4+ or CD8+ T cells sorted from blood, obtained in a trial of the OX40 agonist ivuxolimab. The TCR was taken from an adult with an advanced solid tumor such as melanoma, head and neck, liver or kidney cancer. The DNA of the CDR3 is TGTGCCAGCAGTTCCCTAGGGGGTGACAGCCTATACTTC. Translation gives CASSSLGGDSLYF.